The next 7 T cell receptor beta chains were all read from a single sample in a study of blood T cell repertoires in COVID-19. The assay was immunoSEQ multiplex PCR, and TCRdb's table has in-frame clones only and misses some. The profile covers about 240,000 clones, with 86% appearing a single time and 10% to 15% taken by the ten largest. The sequenced sample consisted of peripheral blood. These receptors came from a man older than 75 with acute or convalescent COVID-19.

The rearrangement joins TRBV4-2 to TRBJ1-4, with D perhaps TRBD1 (6 bases). Per germline, CDR1 LGHNA and CDR2 YNFKEQ. The CDR3 contains 15 residues. Trimming pared 0 bases from V and 5 bases from J, leaving 10 bases between. CDR3 nucleotide sequence: TGTGCCAGCAGCCAAGAGGGAGACAGGAATGAAAAACTGTTTTTT. This codes for CASSQEGDRNEKLFF.

This clone occurred once. The chain uses TRBV3-1 (or the pseudogene TRBV3-2) and TRBJ2-7, with 8 bases lining up with TRBD1. In germline, CDR1 is LGHDT, CDR2 YNNKEL (reference sequence). Losses at the gene ends were 0 bases for V and 2 bases for J; bases not matched to a gene: 3. The CDR3 is 15 amino acids. In nucleotides, the CDR3 is TGTGCCAGCAGCCAAGAGGAGGACAGGGCCTACGAGCAGTACTTC. It codes for CASSQEEDRAYEQYF.

This clone appeared a single time. This chain connects TRBV2 to TRBJ2-3, with D hard to call. The CDR3 sequence is 12 residues long. Germline CDR1 is SNHLY and CDR2 is FYNNEI. Trimming removed 1 base at V and 11 bases at J, with 10 bases between. The DNA for the CDR3 is TGTGCCAGCAGTGAAGTAGGCCAGGAGCAGTATTTT. Protein sequence: CASSEVGQEQYF.

The CDR3 bases are TGTGCCAGCAGCCAAGAGGGGACAAGAACCTACGAGCAGTACTTC. This gives the protein CASSQEGTRTYEQYF. The V and J genes are TRBV3-1 (or the pseudogene TRBV3-2) and TRBJ2-7; D possibly corresponds to TRBD1 (6 bases). Trimming removed 0 bases at V and 2 bases at J, with 11 bases between. The CDR3 covers 15 residues. In germline, CDR1 is LGHDT, CDR2 YNNKEL (reference sequence).

The chain uses TRBV4-1 and TRBJ2-7; tentatively, D is TRBD1 (6 bases). From germline, CDR1 is MGHRA and CDR2 YSYEKL. The CDR3 consists of 16 residues. V lost 1 base, J lost 2 bases, and 15 bases lay in between. The CDR3 is CASSQARGQPPYEQYF. CDR3 sequence (DNA): TGCGCCAGCAGCCAAGCCCGCGGACAGCCTCCCTACGAGCAGTACTTC.

This chain uses TRBV6-5 with TRBJ1-1, with D tentatively TRBD1 (6 bases). V was shortened by 2 bases and J by 7 bases, with 14 bases between the two germline ends. The CDR3 runs to 14 residues. Germline V gene data show CDR1 as MNHEY and CDR2 as SVGAGI. DNA of the CDR3: TGTGCCAGCAGTTACCAAGGGACAACCTTTGAAGCTTTCTTT. It encodes CASSYQGTTFEAFF.

A single count supports this clone. The chain recombines TRBV14 with TRBJ2-2; 11 bases fit TRBD2. The CDR3 length is 16 residues. Trimming cost V 7 bases and J 4 bases; bases outside gene matches: 8. From germline, CDR1 is SGHDN and CDR2 FVKESK. The CDR3 spells CASNGLAGQFTGELFF. CDR3 coding DNA: TGTGCCAGCAACGGACTAGCGGGCCAATTCACCGGGGAGCTGTTTTTT. Combining the CDR3 with reference TRBV14 and TRBJ2-2 gives the whole variable domain EAGVTQFPSHSVIEKGQTVTLRCDPISGHDNLYWYRRVMGKEIKFLLHFVKESKQDESGMPNNRFLAERTGGTYSTLKVQPAELEDSGVYFCASNGLAGQFTGELFFGEGSRLTVL.